This TCR beta chain was profiled in a study of shared clonotypes between healthy human individuals. General study points: The sole specimen, blood, was sampled, and tissue repertoires likely differ. Measured sharing among donors was expected to vary with sequencing depth.

The CDR3 is 16 residues long. The V and J ends lost 0 bases and 2 bases, in that order; junction bases with no gene match: 1. Per germline, CDR1 MNHEY and CDR2 SVGAGI. Scientists sequenced DNA from unsorted PBMC on ten immunoSEQ deep assay plates. Generated by immunoSEQ multiplex PCR, the TCRdb table keeps only in-frame clones and is missing some. The table records some 470,000 clones, approximately 80% of them present only once. Remarks on this clone: Antigen unknown.

The sample comprised PBMCs. The J gene is TRBJ2-1, the V gene TRBV6-5; TRBD1 agrees at 10 bases. The sequence was obtained from a woman aged 40 to 49 in good health. Some clones in this sample may be carry-over from other donors' samples. The CDR3 is CASSYSTGGAYNEQFF. CDR3 DNA: TGTGCCAGCAGTTACTCGACAGGGGGCGCCTACAATGAGCAGTTCTTC.